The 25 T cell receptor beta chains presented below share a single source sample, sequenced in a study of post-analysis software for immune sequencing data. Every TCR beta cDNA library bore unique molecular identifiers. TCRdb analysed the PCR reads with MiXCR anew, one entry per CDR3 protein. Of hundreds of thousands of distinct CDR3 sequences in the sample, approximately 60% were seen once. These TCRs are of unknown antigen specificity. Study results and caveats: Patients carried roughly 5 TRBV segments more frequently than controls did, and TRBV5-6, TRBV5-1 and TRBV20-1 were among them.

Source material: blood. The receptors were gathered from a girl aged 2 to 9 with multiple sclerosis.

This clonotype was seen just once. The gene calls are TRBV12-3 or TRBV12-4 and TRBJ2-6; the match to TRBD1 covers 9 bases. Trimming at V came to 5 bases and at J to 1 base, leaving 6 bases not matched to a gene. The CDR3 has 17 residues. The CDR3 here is CASSPGQGISGANVLTF. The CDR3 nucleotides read TGTGCCAGCAGTCCGGGACAGGGCATATCTGGGGCCAACGTCCTGACTTTC.

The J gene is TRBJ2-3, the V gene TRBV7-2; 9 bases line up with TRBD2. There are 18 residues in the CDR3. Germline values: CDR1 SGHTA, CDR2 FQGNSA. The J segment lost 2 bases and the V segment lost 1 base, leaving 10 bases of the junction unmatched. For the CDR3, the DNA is TGTGCCAGCAGCTTAGTAGCGGGCAGCGGGGGGTTCACAGATACGCAGTATTTT. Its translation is CASSLVAGSGGFTDTQYF.

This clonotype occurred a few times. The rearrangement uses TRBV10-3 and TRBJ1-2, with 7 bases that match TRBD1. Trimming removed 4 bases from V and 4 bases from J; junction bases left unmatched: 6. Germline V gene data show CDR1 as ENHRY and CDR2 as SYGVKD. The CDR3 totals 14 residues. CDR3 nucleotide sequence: TGTGCCATCAGTGGGTCCCCAGGGGGCTATGGCTACACCTTC. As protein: CAISGSPGGYGYTF.

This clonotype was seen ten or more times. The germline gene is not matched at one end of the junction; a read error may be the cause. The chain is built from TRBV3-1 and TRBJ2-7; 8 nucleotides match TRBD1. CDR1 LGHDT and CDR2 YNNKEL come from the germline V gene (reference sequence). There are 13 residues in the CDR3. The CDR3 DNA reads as TGTGCCAGCAGTCAAGGGACAGGCGGCGAGCAGTACTTC. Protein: CASSQGTGGEQYF.

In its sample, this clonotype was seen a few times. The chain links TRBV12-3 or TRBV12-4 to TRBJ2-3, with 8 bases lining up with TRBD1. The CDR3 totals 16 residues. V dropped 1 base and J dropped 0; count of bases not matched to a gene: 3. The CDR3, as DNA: TGTGCCAGCAGTTTAGGGGGGGACAGGAGCACAGATACGCAGTATTTT. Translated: CASSLGGDRSTDTQYF.

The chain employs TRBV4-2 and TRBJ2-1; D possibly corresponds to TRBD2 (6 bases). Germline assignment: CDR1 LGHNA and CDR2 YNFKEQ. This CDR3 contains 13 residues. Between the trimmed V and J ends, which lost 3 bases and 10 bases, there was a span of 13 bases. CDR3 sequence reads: CASSHALAREQFF. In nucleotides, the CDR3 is TGTGCCAGCAGCCACGCTCTAGCGAGGGAGCAGTTCTTC.

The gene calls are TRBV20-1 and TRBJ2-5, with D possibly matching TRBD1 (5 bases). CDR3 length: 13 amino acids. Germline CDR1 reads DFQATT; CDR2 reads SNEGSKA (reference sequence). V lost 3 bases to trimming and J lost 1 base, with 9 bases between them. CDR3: CSARTDVQETQYF. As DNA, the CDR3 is TGCAGTGCTAGGACAGACGTCCAAGAGACCCAGTACTTC.

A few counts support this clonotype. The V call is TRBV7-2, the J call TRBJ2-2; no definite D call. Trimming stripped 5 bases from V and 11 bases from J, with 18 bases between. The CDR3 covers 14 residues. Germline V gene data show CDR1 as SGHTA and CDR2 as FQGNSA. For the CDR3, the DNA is TGTGCCAGCAGCCCCTCCTCCGTCGGATACGAGCTGTTTTTT. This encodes CASSPSSVGYELFF. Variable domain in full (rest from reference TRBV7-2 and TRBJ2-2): GAGVSQSPSNKVTEKGKDVELRCDPISGHTALYWYRQSLGQGLEFLIYFQGNSAPDKSGLPSDRFSAERTGGSVSTLTIQRTQQEDSAVYLCASSPSSVGYELFFGEGSRLTVL.

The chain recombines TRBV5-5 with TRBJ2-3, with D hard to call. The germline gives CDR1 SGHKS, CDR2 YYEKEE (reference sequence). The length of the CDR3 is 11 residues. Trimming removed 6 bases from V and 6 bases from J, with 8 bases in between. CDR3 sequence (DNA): TGTGCCAGCACAGTCGACGATACGCAGTATTTT. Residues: CASTVDDTQYF. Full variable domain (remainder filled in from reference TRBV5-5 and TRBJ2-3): DAGVTQSPTHLIKTRGQQVTLRCSPISGHKSVSWYQQVLGQGPQFIFQYYEKEERGRGNFPDRFSARQFPNYSSELNVNALLLGDSALYLCASTVDDTQYFGPGTRLTVL.

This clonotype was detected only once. The CDR3 loop is CASSQEDGIYNEQFF. CDR3 nucleotides: TGTGCCAGCAGCCAAGAGGACGGAATCTACAATGAGCAGTTCTTC. The rearrangement links TRBV3-1 to TRBJ2-1; D is ambiguous. Germline-derived CDR1 and CDR2 are LGHDT and YNNKEL (reference sequence). V was shortened by 0 bases and J by 3 bases, with 9 bases between the two germline ends. There are 15 residues in the CDR3.

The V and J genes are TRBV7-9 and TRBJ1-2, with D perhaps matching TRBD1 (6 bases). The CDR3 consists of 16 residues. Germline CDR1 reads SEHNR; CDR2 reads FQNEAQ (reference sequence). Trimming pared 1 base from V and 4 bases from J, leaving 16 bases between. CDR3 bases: TGTGCCAGCAGCTTAGGGAGTACAGGGACCTCCTATGGCTACACCTTC. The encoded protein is CASSLGSTGTSYGYTF.

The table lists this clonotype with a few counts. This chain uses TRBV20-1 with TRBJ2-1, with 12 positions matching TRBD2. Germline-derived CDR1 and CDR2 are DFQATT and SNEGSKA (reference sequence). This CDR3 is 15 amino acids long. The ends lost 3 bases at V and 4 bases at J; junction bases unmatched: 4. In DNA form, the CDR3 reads TGCAGTGCTAGTTCGCTAGCGGGGGGGTACAATGAGCAGTTCTTC. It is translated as CSASSLAGGYNEQFF.

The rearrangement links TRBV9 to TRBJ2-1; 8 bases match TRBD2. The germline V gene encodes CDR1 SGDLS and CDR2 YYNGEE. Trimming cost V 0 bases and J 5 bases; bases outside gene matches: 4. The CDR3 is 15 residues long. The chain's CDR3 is CASSVAGGPNNEQFF. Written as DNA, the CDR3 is TGTGCCAGCAGCGTAGCGGGAGGGCCTAACAATGAGCAGTTCTTC. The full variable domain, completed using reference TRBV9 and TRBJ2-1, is DSGVTQTPKHLITATGQRVTLRCSPRSGDLSVYWYQQSLDQGLQFLIQYYNGEERAKGNILERFSAQQFPDLHSELNLSSLELGDSALYFCASSVAGGPNNEQFFGPGTRLTVL.

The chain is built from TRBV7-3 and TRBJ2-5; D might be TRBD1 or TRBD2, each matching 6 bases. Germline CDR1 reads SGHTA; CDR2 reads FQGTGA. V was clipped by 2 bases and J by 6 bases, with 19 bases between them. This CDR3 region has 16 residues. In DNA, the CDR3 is TGTGCCAGCAGCTTACTCAGGCAGGGGAGGAGAAAGACCCAGTACTTC. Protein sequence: CASSLLRQGRRKTQYF. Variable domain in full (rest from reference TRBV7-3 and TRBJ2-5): GAGVSQTPSNKVTEKGKYVELRCDPISGHTALYWYRQSLGQGPEFLIYFQGTGAADDSGLPNDRFFAVRPEGSVSTLKIQRTERGDSAVYLCASSLLRQGRRKTQYFGPGTRLLVL.

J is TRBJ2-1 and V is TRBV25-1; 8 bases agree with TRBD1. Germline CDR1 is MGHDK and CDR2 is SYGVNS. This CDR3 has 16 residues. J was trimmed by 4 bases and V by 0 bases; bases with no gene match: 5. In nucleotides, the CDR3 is TGTGCCAGCAGTGAATATCTGGGGACAGGATACAATGAGCAGTTCTTC. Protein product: CASSEYLGTGYNEQFF.

CDR3 region: CASSLRTSGRAGDEQFF. The CDR3 DNA sequence: TGTGCCAGCAGCTTACGGACTAGCGGGAGGGCCGGCGATGAGCAGTTCTTC. This chain connects TRBV7-9 to TRBJ2-1, with 15 bases fitting TRBD2. The junction had 7 bases not matched to a gene; V was cut back by 2 bases and J by 8 bases. From germline, CDR1 is SEHNR and CDR2 FQNEAQ (reference sequence). The CDR3 totals 17 residues.

This CDR3 is CASSIGGVKQYF. The CDR3 nucleotides are TGTGCCAGCAGCATAGGGGGGGTGAAGCAGTATTTT. V is TRBV7-2 and J is TRBJ2-3, with TRBD2 as a possible D gene (7 bases). Germline V lookup: CDR1 SGHTA, CDR2 FQGNSA. The CDR3 has 12 residues. V dropped 5 bases and J dropped 11 bases, with 14 bases sitting between them.

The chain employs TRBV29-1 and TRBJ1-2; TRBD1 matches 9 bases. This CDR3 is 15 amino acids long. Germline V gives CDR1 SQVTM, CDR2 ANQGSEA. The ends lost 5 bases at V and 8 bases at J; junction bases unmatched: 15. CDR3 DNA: TGCAGCGTTCCGGGACAGGGTTTATTTTCGCGGGGCTACACCTTC. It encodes CSVPGQGLFSRGYTF.

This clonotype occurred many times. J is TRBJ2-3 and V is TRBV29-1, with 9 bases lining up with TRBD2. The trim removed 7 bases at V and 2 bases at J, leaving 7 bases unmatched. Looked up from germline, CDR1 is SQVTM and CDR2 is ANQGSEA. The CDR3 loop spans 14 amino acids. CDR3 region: CSAAPGLATDTQYF. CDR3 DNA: TGCAGCGCCGCTCCGGGACTAGCCACAGATACGCAGTATTTT.

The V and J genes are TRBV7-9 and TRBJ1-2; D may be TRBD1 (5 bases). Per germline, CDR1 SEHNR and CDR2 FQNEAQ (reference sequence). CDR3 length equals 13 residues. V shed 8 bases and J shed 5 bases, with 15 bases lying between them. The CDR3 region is CASRRGSTYGYTF. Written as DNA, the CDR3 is TGTGCCAGCCGCCGGGGCTCTACTTATGGCTACACCTTC.

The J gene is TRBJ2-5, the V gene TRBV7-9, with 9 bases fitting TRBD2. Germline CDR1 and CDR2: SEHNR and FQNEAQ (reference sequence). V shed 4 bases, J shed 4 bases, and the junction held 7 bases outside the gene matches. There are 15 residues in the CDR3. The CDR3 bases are TGTGCCAGCAGCTCTGCCGCGGGAGGGCGAGAGACCCAGTACTTC. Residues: CASSSAAGGRETQYF.

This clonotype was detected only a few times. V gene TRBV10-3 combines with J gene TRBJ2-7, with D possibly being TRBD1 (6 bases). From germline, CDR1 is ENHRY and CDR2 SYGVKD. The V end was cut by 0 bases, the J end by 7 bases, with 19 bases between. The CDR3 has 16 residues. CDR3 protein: CAISESRGGMTEEQYF. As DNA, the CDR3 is TGTGCCATCAGTGAGTCACGAGGGGGTATGACTGAAGAGCAGTACTTC.

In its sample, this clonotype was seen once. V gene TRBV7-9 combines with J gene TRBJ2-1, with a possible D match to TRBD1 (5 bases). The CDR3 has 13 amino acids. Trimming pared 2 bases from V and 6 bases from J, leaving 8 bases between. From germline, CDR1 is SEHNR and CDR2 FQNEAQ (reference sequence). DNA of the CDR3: TGTGCCAGCAGCTTACAAACAGGCAATGAGCAGTTCTTC. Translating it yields CASSLQTGNEQFF.

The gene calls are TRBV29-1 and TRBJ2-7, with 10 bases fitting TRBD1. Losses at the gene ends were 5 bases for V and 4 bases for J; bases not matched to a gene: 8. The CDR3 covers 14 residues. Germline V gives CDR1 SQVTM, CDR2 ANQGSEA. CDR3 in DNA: TGCAGCGTTCAAACCGGGACAGGGGCGTACGAGCAGTACTTC. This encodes CSVQTGTGAYEQYF.

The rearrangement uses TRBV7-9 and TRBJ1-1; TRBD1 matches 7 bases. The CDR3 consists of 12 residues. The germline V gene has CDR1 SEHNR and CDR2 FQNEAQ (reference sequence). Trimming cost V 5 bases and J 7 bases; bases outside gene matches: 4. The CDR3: CASSTQGDEAFF. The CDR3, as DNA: TGTGCCAGCAGCACCCAGGGGGATGAAGCTTTCTTT.